The clone carrying this T cell receptor (beta chain) was found many times. The data are from a study of identical twins. A single record per CDR3 protein comes from TCRdb applying MiXCR to the 5' RACE reads. Of 300,000 to 350,000 distinct CDR3 sequences listed, approximately 13% were seen once; the top ten hold approximately 7.9%. This same sample was also part of a study on yellow fever vaccine responses in identical twins.

This receptor was taken from a woman younger than 30 in good health. The specimen was CD8+ T cells sorted from blood.

The CDR3 is CSARGMGEVEPQHF. CDR3 nucleotides: TGCAGTGCTAGAGGAATGGGGGAGGTGGAGCCCCAGCATTTT. This chain uses TRBV20-1 with TRBJ1-5; perhaps TRBD1 as D (5 bases). Germline CDR1 is DFQATT and CDR2 is SNEGSKA (reference sequence). The CDR3 extends over 14 amino acids. Trimming shortened V by 1 base and J by 8 bases, and 15 bases separated the two germline ends.